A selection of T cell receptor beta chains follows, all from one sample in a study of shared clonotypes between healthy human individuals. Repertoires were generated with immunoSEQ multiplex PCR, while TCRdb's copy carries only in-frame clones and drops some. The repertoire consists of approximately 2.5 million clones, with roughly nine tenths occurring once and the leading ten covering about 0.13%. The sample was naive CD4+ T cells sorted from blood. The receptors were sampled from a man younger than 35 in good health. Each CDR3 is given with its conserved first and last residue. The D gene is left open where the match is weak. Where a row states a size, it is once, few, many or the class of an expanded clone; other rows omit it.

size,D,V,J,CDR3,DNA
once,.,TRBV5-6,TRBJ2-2,CASSFRSGGTGELFF,TGTGCCAGCAGCTTTAGGAGCGGAGGTACCGGGGAGCTGTTTTTT
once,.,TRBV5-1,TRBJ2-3,CASNLDPSVDTQYF,TGCGCCAGCAACCTAGACCCTTCGGTAGATACGCAGTATTTT
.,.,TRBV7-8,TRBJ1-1,CASSLKGRNTEAFF,TGTGCCAGCAGCTTAAAGGGGAGGAACACTGAAGCTTTCTTT
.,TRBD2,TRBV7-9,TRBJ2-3,CASSFSAGGPSDTQYF,TGTGCCAGCAGCTTCTCAGCGGGAGGGCCCTCAGATACGCAGTATTTT
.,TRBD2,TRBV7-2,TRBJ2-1,CASSRTRLAGENEQFF,TGTGCCAGCAGTAGGACTCGGCTAGCGGGAGAGAATGAGCAGTTCTTC
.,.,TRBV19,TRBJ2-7,CASSIGAGFYEQYF,TGTGCCAGTAGTATTGGGGCAGGGTTCTACGAGCAGTACTTC
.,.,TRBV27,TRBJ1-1,CASSLATGPNTEAFF,TGTGCCAGCAGTCTAGCGACGGGACCGAACACTGAAGCTTTCTTT
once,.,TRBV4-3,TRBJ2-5,CASSQDLGIETQYF,TGCGCCAGCAGCCAAGATTTAGGGATCGAGACCCAGTACTTC
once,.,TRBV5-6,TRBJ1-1,CASSLVVGTSEAFF,TGTGCCAGCAGCTTGGTCGTAGGGACTTCTGAAGCTTTCTTT
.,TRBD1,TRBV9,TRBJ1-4,CASSHGTGGHLTNEKLFF,TGTGCCAGCAGCCACGGGACAGGGGGCCATCTCACGAATGAAAAACTGTTTTTT
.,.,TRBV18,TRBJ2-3,CASSPVPVTDTQYF,TGTGCCAGCTCACCAGTACCAGTCACAGATACGCAGTATTTT
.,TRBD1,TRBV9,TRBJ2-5,CASSVAGGQGSGTQYF,TGTGCCAGCAGCGTAGCCGGGGGACAGGGAAGTGGGACCCAGTACTTC
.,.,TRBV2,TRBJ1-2,CASKAPGQGNYGYTF,TGTGCCAGCAAAGCCCCAGGGCAGGGCAACTATGGCTACACCTTC
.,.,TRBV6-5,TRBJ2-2,CASSTRLERAGELFF,TGTGCCAGCAGTACCCGACTAGAACGAGCCGGGGAGCTGTTTTTT
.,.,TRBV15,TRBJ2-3,CATSRVGAGARDTQYF,TGTGCCACCAGCAGAGTCGGCGCGGGGGCAAGGGATACGCAGTATTTT